This T cell receptor (beta chain) was retrieved from a study of T cell repertoires in cytomegalovirus infection. Study details: Shared public TCR beta signatures pointed to both CMV infection and a matching HLA type. Findings and caveats of the study: There were carriers of CMV plus the relevant HLA, and cumulative public TCR beta family frequency identified them. HLA-C-restricted CMV-specific TCR beta clonotypes were dominant in the ex vivo response.

The V end was cut by 6 bases, the J end by 0 bases, with 24 bases between. Germline V gene data show CDR1 as SGHTA and CDR2 as FQGNSA. The CDR3 totals 20 residues. This clonotype occurred once. What it binds is not known. TCRdb processed the reads anew with MiXCR; each CDR3 protein has one entry. Of about 500,000 distinct CDR3 sequences detected, more than 30% appear once; the ten largest clones hold roughly 15%. Source: cultured PBMCs, taken from culture after CMV antigen stimulation. The V gene is TRBV7-2, the J gene TRBJ1-6; D unclear. The origin of this receptor is a human donor in good health (CMV status not recorded). Some clones in this sample may be carry-over from other donors' samples. The CDR3 here is CASSEHRTPLPSSYNSPLHF. CDR3 DNA sequence: TGTGCCAGCAGTGAACATAGGACTCCATTACCCAGCTCCTATAATTCACCCCTCCACTTT.